The clone carrying this T cell receptor beta chain appeared a few times. Its antigen is currently unknown. The sample belongs to a study of T cell repertoires in cytomegalovirus infection. Study details: Recently identified HLA-C-restricted CMV epitopes and well-studied HLA-B-restricted CMV epitopes were used by the study.

Germline lookup yields CDR1 LGHNA and CDR2 YSLEER. The CDR3 loop spans 17 amino acids. Deletions cut 0 bases from V and 6 bases from J, with 18 bases between. TCRdb re-called the reads with MiXCR, one entry per CDR3 protein. This repertoire shows about 160,000 distinct CDR3 sequences, less than 25% found once; its top ten account for about 25%. The chain recombines TRBV4-3 with TRBJ2-1; possible D gene TRBD1, 5 bases. This receptor was identified in a human donor in good health (CMV status not recorded). Some clones in this sample may be carry-over from other donors' samples. The source material was CD8+ T cells from cultured PBMCs, sampled from culture after CMV antigen stimulation. The CDR3 reads CASSQESSGYMGNEQFF. The CDR3, as DNA: TGCGCCAGCAGCCAAGAATCTTCAGGGTATATGGGCAATGAGCAGTTCTTC.